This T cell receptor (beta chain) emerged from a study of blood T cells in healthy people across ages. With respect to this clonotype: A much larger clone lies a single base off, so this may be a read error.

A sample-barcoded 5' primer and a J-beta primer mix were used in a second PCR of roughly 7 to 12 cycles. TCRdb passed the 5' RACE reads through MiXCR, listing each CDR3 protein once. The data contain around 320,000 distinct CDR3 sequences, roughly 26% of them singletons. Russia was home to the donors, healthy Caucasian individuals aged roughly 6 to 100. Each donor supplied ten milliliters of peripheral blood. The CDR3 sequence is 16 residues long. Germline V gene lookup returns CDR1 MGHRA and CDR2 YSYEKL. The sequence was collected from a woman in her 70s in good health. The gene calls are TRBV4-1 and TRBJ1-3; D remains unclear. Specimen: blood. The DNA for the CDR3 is TGCGCCAGCAGCCAAGCTGGGCAGATCAATGGAAACACCCTATATTTT. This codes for CASSQAGQINGNTLYF.